This T cell receptor beta chain emerged from a study of persistence of HIV-infected CD4 T cells. Study-wide context: Donors were ART-treated; their CMV- and Gag-responding CD4+ T cells were isolated.

The CDR3 totals 13 residues. The V and J ends lost 0 bases and 4 bases respectively, with 4 bases between them. Germline CDR1 reads SGHNT; CDR2 reads YYREEE (reference sequence). An overlapping HIV-1 Gag peptide pool stimulated these cells at about 0.94 ug/peptide/mL. Memory cells lacking CD40L and CD69 with high CD45RO were sorted. This clone is a singleton in its sample. Its antigen is unidentified. The immunoSEQ assay was version 4, run in survey mode. Here immunoSEQ multiplex PCR was the method, and the copy in TCRdb shows in-frame clones only, minus some. The data contain 30,000 or so clones, 82% of them singletons.

The rearrangement joins TRBV5-4 to TRBJ1-4, with D uncertain. The specimen was CD4+ T cells sorted from PBMCs after approximately 19-hour stimulation, collected from a patient who received antiretroviral therapy. The sequence came from an adult woman with HIV who was CMV-seropositive. The DNA of the CDR3 is TGTGCCAGCAGCTTGGAGTTTAATGAAAAACTGTTTTTT. Protein: CASSLEFNEKLFF.